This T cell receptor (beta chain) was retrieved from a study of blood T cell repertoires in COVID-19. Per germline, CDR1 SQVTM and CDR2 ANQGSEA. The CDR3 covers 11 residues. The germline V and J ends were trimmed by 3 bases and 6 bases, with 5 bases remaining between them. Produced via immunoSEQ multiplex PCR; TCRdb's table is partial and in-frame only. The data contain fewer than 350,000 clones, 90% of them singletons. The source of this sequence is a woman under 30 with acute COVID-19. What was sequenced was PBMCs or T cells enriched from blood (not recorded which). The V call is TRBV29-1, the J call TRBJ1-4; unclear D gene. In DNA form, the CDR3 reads TGCAGCGTTGATAGAGATGAAAAACTGTTTTTT. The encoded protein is CSVDRDEKLFF.